A selection of T cell receptor beta chains follows, all from one sample in a study of beta chain features in type 1 diabetes. Data came from immunoSEQ multiplex PCR; TCRdb stores just in-frame clones and leaves some out. Altogether around 360,000 clones are present, roughly an eighth being singletons, with the ten largest covering 0.0095% to 0.013%. Sequences were obtained from naive CD4+ T cells from blood. The receptors derive from a woman aged 18-30 years with type 1 diabetes. CDR3s include the opening cysteine and the closing phenylalanine or tryptophan. A D gene is named only where the DNA matches it firmly. Not all rows give a size; the values are once, few, many and, for expanded clones, a class.

CDR3 protein: CAWSVPGHGAETQYF
CDR3 DNA: TGTGCCTGGAGTGTACCTGGTCATGGTGCGGAGACCCAGTACTTC
V gene: TRBV30
J gene: TRBJ2-5
clone size: few
D gene: .

CDR3 protein: CASSLDQGTQPPYEQYF
CDR3 DNA: TGTGCCAGCAGCTTGGATCAGGGGACGCAGCCCCCTTACGAGCAGTACTTC
V gene: TRBV5-4
J gene: TRBJ2-7
clone size: .
D gene: .

CDR3 protein: CAIRQDAYEQYF
CDR3 DNA: TGTGCCATAAGACAGGACGCCTACGAGCAGTACTTC
V gene: TRBV6-6
J gene: TRBJ2-7
clone size: .
D gene: .

CDR3 protein: CASSRRAGGEDTQYF
CDR3 DNA: TGTGCCAGCAGCCGGAGGGCAGGGGGTGAGGATACGCAGTATTTT
V gene: TRBV5-6
J gene: TRBJ2-3
clone size: few
D gene: .

CDR3 protein: CATSRTLVYEQYF
CDR3 DNA: TGTGCCACCAGCAGAACACTAGTTTATGAGCAGTACTTC
V gene: TRBV15
J gene: TRBJ2-7
clone size: .
D gene: .

CDR3 protein: CASSLAGAGGPNEQFF
CDR3 DNA: TGTGCCAGCAGCTTGGCCGGAGCGGGGGGGCCGAATGAGCAGTTCTTC
V gene: TRBV5-4
J gene: TRBJ2-1
clone size: .
D gene: TRBD2

CDR3 protein: CASSPAWGGTHTQYF
CDR3 DNA: TGTGCCAGCAGCCCCGCTTGGGGCGGGACCCACACCCAGTACTTC
V gene: TRBV11-2
J gene: TRBJ2-5
clone size: few
D gene: .

CDR3 protein: CASSQTGGVGDTQYF
CDR3 DNA: TGCGCCAGCAGCCAGACGGGCGGGGTGGGGGATACGCAGTATTTT
V gene: TRBV4-3
J gene: TRBJ2-3
clone size: few
D gene: .

CDR3 protein: CASSRDRSPGETQYF
CDR3 DNA: TGTGCCAGCAGCAGGGACAGGTCCCCGGGGGAGACCCAGTACTTC
V gene: TRBV9
J gene: TRBJ2-5
clone size: .
D gene: TRBD1

CDR3 protein: CASSSVLGREQYF
CDR3 DNA: TGTGCCAGCAGTTCGGTTTTGGGGCGCGAGCAGTACTTC
V gene: TRBV6-5
J gene: TRBJ2-7
clone size: .
D gene: .

CDR3 protein: CAWSRRGLTYNEQFF
CDR3 DNA: TGTGCCTGGAGCCGCAGGGGACTAACCTACAATGAGCAGTTCTTC
V gene: TRBV30
J gene: TRBJ2-1
clone size: .
D gene: .

CDR3 protein: CASREKGGAKNIQYF
CDR3 DNA: TGCGCCAGCAGAGAGAAGGGAGGTGCCAAAAACATTCAGTACTTC
V gene: TRBV5-1
J gene: TRBJ2-4
clone size: .
D gene: .

CDR3 protein: CSVYKGTGGETQYF
CDR3 DNA: TGCAGCGTTTACAAAGGGACAGGGGGGGAGACCCAGTACTTC
V gene: TRBV29-1
J gene: TRBJ2-5
clone size: .
D gene: TRBD1

CDR3 protein: CASSAPDRHSYEQYF
CDR3 DNA: TGTGCCAGCAGCGCCCCAGACAGGCACTCCTACGAGCAGTACTTC
V gene: TRBV2
J gene: TRBJ2-7
clone size: .
D gene: .

CDR3 protein: CASRRPGQLYEQYF
CDR3 DNA: TGTGCCAGCAGGCGGCCGGGACAACTCTACGAGCAGTACTTC
V gene: TRBV6-5
J gene: TRBJ2-7
clone size: few
D gene: .

CDR3 protein: CASSSHDRAGTEAFF
CDR3 DNA: TGTGCCAGCAGCTCCCACGACAGGGCGGGCACTGAAGCTTTCTTT
V gene: TRBV21-1
J gene: TRBJ1-1
clone size: .
D gene: .

CDR3 protein: CASSLTSAELGEQFF
CDR3 DNA: TGCGCCAGCAGCTTAACTAGCGCGGAGCTGGGTGAGCAGTTCTTC
V gene: TRBV5-1
J gene: TRBJ2-1
clone size: .
D gene: TRBD2

CDR3 protein: CASSGPSYNEQFF
CDR3 DNA: TGTGCCAGCAGTGGCCCCTCCTACAATGAGCAGTTCTTC
V gene: TRBV5-4
J gene: TRBJ2-1
clone size: few
D gene: .

CDR3 protein: CASGGDTQYF
CDR3 DNA: TGTGCCAGCGGGGGGGATACGCAGTATTTT
V gene: TRBV28
J gene: TRBJ2-3
clone size: few
D gene: .

CDR3 protein: CASGRDSYEQYF
CDR3 DNA: TGTGCCAGCGGGCGTGACTCCTACGAGCAGTACTTC
V gene: TRBV25-1
J gene: TRBJ2-7
clone size: .
D gene: .

CDR3 protein: CASSVQDRGSPGFF
CDR3 DNA: TGTGCCAGCAGCGTACAGGACAGGGGTAGCCCCGGTTTCTTT
V gene: TRBV9
J gene: TRBJ1-1
clone size: .
D gene: TRBD1

CDR3 protein: CASSHAQSPEQYF
CDR3 DNA: TGTGCCAGCAGCCATGCACAGTCCCCCGAGCAGTACTTC
V gene: TRBV4-2
J gene: TRBJ2-7
clone size: .
D gene: .